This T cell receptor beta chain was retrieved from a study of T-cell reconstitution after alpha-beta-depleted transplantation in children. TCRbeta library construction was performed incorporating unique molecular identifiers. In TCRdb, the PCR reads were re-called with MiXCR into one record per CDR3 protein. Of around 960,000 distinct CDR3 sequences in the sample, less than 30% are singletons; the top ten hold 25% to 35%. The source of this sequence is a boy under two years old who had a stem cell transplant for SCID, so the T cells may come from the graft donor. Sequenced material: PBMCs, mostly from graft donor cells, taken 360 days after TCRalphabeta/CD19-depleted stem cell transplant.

The CDR3 sequence is CAISESGSGEEFF. The CDR3 bases are TGTGCCATCAGTGAGTCGGGTAGCGGGGAGGAGTTCTTC. The chain joins TRBV10-3 to TRBJ2-1; TRBD2 agrees at 8 bases. The CDR3 loop spans 13 amino acids. Looked up from germline, CDR1 is ENHRY and CDR2 is SYGVKD. Trimming removed 0 bases from V and 14 bases from J; junction bases left unmatched: 6.